This TCR beta chain was profiled in a study of blood T cell repertoires in COVID-19. Study summary: The study drew acute and convalescent COVID-19 samples from the United States, Italy and Spain.

The CDR3 spans 15 residues. CDR1 and CDR2 (germline): MNHEY, SVGAGI. V lost 5 bases to trimming and J lost 1 base, with 14 bases between them. Per the authors' pipeline: Reference gene primer amplification in the assay estimated nucleated cell counts. Assay used: immunoSEQ multiplex PCR; TCRdb lists only in-frame clones, some missing. V, J and clone size derive from that table, while D and trimming were established from the DNA sequence. The sample has about 230,000 clones, about 83% seen once. The TCR sequence derives from a woman aged 45 to 65 with acute or convalescent COVID-19. The chain joins TRBV6-5 to TRBJ1-1; D possibly corresponds to TRBD1 (6 bases). Sequenced material: peripheral blood. CDR3: CASSTPKTGNTEAFF. The CDR3 region has the DNA TGTGCCAGCAGTACCCCAAAGACAGGGAACACTGAAGCTTTCTTT.